This T cell receptor (beta chain) came from a study of shared clonotypes between healthy human individuals. Per sorted-subset replicate PCR, input was roughly 220 ng DNA, representing roughly 28,000 T cell genomes. The repertoire was sequenced with immunoSEQ multiplex PCR; TCRdb's copy has only in-frame clones and lacks some. The repertoire includes 200,000 to 250,000 clones, over 60% of them detected once, and approximately 12% sits in the top ten. There are a few counts of this clone. The ends were cut back, 2 bases at V and 3 bases at J, with 8 bases in the middle. This CDR3 comprises 13 residues. Germline CDR1 SEHNR, CDR2 FQNEAQ (reference sequence). In the CD4+ fraction, cells were divided into CD45RA+ naive and CD45RA-negative memory subsets.

Sequencing was performed on memory CD4+ T cells sorted from blood. Documented subset: CD45RA-negative fraction. V and J are TRBV7-9 and TRBJ2-7; D is unresolved. The receptor was isolated from a man between 25 and 39 years old in good health. CDR3 loop: CASSLLSGYEQYF. The CDR3 bases are TGTGCCAGCAGCTTACTGTCAGGCTACGAGCAGTACTTC.